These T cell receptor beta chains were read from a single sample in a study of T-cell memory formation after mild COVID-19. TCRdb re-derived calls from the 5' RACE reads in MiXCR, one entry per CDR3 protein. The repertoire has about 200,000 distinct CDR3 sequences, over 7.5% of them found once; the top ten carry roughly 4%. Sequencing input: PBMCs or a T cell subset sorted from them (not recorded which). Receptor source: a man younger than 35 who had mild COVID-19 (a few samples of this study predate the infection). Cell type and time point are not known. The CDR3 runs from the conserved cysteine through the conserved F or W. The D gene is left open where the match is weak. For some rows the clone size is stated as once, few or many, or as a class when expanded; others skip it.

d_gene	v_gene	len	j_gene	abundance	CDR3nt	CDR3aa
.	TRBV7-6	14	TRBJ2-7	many	TGTGCCAGCAGCTTCGCCGAGGGGCGGAGGGAGCAGTACTTC	CASSFAEGRREQYF
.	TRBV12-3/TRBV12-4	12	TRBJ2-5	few	TGTGCCAGCAGTGGGCAGGACGAGACCCAGTACTTC	CASSGQDETQYF
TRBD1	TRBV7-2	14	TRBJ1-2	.	TGTGCCAGCAGCCAGGACAGGGGTCAAACTGGCTACACCTTC	CASSQDRGQTGYTF
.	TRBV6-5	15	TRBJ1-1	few	TGTGCCAGCAGTTACCTTGAATTATCGGGCACTGAAGCTTTCTTT	CASSYLELSGTEAFF
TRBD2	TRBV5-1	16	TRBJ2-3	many	TGCGCCAGCAGCTCCGGACTAGCGGGGGGACCAGATACGCAGTATTTT	CASSSGLAGGPDTQYF
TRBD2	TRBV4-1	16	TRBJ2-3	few	TGCGCCAGCAGCCCTCTCGTGCGGGGGGGATCAGATACGCAGTATTTT	CASSPLVRGGSDTQYF
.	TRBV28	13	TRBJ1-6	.	TGTGCCAGCAGCTCAGGGGTGAGTTCACCCCTCCACTTT	CASSSGVSSPLHF
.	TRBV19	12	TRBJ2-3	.	TGTGCCAGTAGTCCGGCCGCCCCTACGCAGTATTTT	CASSPAAPTQYF
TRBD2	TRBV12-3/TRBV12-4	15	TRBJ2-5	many	TGTGCCAGCAGTTCCCAGGCGGGGGGCTTAGAGACCCAGTACTTC	CASSSQAGGLETQYF
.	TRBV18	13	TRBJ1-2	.	TGTGCCAGCTCATCCGACGGCCAGTATGGCTACACCTTC	CASSSDGQYGYTF
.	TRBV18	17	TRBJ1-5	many	TGTGCCAGCTCACCAAATTCAGGAGCTTCGGGCAATCAGCCCCAGCATTTT	CASSPNSGASGNQPQHF
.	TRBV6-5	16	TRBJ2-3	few	TGTGCCAGCAGTCCCCATGGTGGAGGGGGGGCAGATACGCAGTATTTT	CASSPHGGGGADTQYF
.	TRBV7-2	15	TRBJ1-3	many	TGTGCCAGCAGCTTGGGGGGGCCCTCTGGAAACACCATATATTTT	CASSLGGPSGNTIYF
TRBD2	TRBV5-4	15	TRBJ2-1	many	TGTGCCAGCCGAGCGGGGGGCACCCATAACAATGAGCAGTTCTTC	CASRAGGTHNNEQFF
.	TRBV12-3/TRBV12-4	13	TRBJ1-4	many	TGTGCCAGCAGTTTTTCTAGGGATGAAAAACTGTTTTTT	CASSFSRDEKLFF